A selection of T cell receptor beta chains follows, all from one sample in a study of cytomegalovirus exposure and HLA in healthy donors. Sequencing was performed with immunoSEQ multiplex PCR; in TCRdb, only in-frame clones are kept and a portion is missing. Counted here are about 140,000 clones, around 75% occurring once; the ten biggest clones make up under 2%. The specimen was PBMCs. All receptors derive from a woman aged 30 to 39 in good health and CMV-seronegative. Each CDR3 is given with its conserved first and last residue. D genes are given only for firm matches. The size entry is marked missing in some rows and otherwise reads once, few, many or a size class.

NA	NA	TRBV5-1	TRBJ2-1	CASRNRVYNEQFF	TGCGCCAGCAGAAACAGGGTATACAATGAGCAGTTCTTC
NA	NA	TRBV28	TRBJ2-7	CASRISSPYEQYF	TGTGCCAGCAGGATCAGTAGCCCCTACGAGCAGTACTTC
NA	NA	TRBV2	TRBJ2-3	CASSTGYTDTQYF	TGTGCCAGCAGTACAGGATACACAGATACGCAGTATTTT
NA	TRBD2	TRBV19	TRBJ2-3	CASSHAQTSGGKDTQYF	TGTGCCAGTAGTCACGCCCAGACTAGCGGGGGTAAAGATACGCAGTATTTT
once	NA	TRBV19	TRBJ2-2	CASTRTANTGELFF	TGTGCCAGTACCCGGACAGCAAACACCGGGGAGCTGTTTTTT
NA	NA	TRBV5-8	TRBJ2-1	CASSSRQFGYNEQFF	TGTGCCAGCAGCTCCCGACAGTTCGGGTACAATGAGCAGTTCTTC
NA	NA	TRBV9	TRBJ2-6	CASSVGGAGSGANVLTF	TGTGCCAGCAGCGTAGGGGGCGCCGGGTCTGGGGCCAACGTCCTGACTTTC
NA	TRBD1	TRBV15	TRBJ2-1	CATSVDRGSINEQFF	TGTGCCACCAGCGTGGACAGGGGGTCGATCAATGAGCAGTTCTTC
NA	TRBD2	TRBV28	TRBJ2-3	CASSFSGLAGHTDTQYF	TGTGCCAGCAGTTTTAGCGGACTAGCGGGGCACACAGATACGCAGTATTTT
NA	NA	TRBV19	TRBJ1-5	CASRARGGLDQPQHF	TGTGCCAGTAGGGCCCGGGGGGGATTGGATCAGCCCCAGCATTTT
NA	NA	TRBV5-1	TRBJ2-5	CASSLWGPKTQYF	TGCGCCAGCAGCTTGTGGGGCCCAAAGACCCAGTACTTC
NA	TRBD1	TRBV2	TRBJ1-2	CASKNQGARGYTF	TGTGCCAGCAAAAATCAGGGGGCGCGGGGCTACACCTTC
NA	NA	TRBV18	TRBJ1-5	CASSRGENQPQHF	TGTGCCAGCTCACGCGGAGAGAATCAGCCCCAGCATTTT
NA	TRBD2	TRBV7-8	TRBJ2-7	CASSPHSGRRDYEQYF	TGTGCCAGCAGCCCCCACAGCGGGAGAAGGGACTACGAGCAGTACTTC
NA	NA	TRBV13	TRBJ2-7	CASSPGLSDEQYF	TGTGCCAGCAGCCCCGGTCTTAGCGACGAGCAGTACTTC
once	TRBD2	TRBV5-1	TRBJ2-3	CASQDGLAGADTQYF	TGCGCCAGCCAAGATGGACTAGCGGGGGCAGATACGCAGTATTTT